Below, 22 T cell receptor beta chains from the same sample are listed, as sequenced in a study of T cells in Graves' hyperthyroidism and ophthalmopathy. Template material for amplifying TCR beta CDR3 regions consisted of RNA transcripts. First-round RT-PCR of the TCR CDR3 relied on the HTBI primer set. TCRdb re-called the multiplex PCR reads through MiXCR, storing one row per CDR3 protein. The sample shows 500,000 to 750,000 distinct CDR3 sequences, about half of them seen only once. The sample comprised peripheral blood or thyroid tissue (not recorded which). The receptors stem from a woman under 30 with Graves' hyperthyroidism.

CDR3 DNA sequence: TGTGCCAGCAGTGGTCCCGGGACAGAGGCGTATGGCTACACCTTC. Protein sequence: CASSGPGTEAYGYTF. The chain uses TRBV25-1 and TRBJ1-2, with 7 bases lining up with TRBD1. CDR1 MGHDK and CDR2 SYGVNS come from the germline V gene. V shed 4 bases and J 5 bases; nucleotides not matched to a gene: 10. CDR3 size: 15 residues.

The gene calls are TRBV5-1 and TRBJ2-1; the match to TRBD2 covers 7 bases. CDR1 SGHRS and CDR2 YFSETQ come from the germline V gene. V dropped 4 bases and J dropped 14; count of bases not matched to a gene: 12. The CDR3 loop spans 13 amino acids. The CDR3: CASSPDGLGGEFF. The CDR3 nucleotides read TGCGCCAGCAGCCCGGACGGACTAGGAGGAGAGTTCTTC. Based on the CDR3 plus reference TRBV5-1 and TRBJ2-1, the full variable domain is KAGVTQTPRYLIKTRGQQVTLSCSPISGHRSVSWYQQTPGQGLQFLFEYFSETQRNKGNFPGRFSGRQFSNSRSEMNVSTLELGDSALYLCASSPDGLGGEFFGPGTRLTVL.

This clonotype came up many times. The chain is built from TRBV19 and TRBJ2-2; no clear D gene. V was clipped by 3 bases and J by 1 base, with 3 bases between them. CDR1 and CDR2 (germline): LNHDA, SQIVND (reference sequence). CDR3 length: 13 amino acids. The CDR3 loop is CASSIMNTGELFF. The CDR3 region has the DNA TGTGCCAGTAGTATCATGAACACCGGGGAGCTGTTTTTT.

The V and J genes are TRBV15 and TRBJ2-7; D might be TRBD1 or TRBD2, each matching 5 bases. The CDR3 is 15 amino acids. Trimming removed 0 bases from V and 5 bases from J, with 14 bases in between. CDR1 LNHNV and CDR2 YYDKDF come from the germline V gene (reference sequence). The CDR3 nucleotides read TGTGCCACCAGCAGAGATTGGGGGAAGTCCAACGAGCAGTACTTC. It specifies CATSRDWGKSNEQYF.

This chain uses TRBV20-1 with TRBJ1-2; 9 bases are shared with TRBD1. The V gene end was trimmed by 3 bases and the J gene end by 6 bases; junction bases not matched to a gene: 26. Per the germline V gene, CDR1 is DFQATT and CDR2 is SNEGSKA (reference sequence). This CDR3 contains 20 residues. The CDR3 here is CSASGLTPWTGVGGSHGYTF. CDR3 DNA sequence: TGCAGTGCTAGTGGTTTGACACCCTGGACAGGGGTCGGGGGGTCGCATGGCTACACCTTC.

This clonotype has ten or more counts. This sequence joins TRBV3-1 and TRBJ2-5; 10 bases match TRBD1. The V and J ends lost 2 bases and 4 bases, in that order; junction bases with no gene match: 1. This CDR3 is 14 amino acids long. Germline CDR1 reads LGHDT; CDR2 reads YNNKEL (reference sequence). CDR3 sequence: CASSQRDRGETQYF. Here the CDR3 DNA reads TGTGCCAGCAGCCAACGGGACAGGGGAGAGACCCAGTACTTC.

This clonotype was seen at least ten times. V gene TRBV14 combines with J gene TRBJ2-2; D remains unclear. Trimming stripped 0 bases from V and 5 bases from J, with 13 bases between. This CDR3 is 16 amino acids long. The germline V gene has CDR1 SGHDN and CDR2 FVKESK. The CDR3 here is CASSQDHWMGTGELFF. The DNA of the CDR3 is TGTGCCAGCAGCCAAGATCACTGGATGGGAACCGGGGAGCTGTTTTTT.

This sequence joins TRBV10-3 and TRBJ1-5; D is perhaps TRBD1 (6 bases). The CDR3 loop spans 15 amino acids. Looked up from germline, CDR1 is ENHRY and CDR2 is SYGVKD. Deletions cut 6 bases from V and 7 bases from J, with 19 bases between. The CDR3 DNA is TGTGCCATCAGATTTTCTACAGGGTCTGGGCAGCCCCAGCATTTT. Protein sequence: CAIRFSTGSGQPQHF.

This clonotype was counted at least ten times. The CDR3 sequence: CASRFRGANTGELFF. CDR3 nucleotides: TGTGCCAGCAGATTCAGGGGAGCAAACACCGGGGAGCTGTTTTTT. V and J are TRBV2 and TRBJ2-2; D might be TRBD1 (6 bases). From germline, CDR1 is SNHLY and CDR2 FYNNEI. The CDR3 runs to 15 residues. Trimming left V 6 bases short and J 2 bases short, with 13 bases between.

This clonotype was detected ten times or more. The DNA of the CDR3 is TGTGCCAGCAGTTTGACTAGCGGGAGTCTCTGGGAGCAGTACTTC. It yields the protein CASSLTSGSLWEQYF. This chain joins TRBV12-3 or TRBV12-4 and TRBJ2-7; 12 bases are shared with TRBD2. The V gene end was trimmed by 3 bases and the J gene end by 7 bases; junction bases not matched to a gene: 7. There are 15 residues in the CDR3.

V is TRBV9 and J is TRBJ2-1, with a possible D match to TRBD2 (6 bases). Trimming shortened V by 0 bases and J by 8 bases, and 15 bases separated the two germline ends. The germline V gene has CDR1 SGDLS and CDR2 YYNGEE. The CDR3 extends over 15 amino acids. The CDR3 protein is CASSVVGGWGDEQFF. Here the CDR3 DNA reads TGTGCCAGCAGCGTAGTCGGGGGATGGGGCGATGAGCAGTTCTTC.

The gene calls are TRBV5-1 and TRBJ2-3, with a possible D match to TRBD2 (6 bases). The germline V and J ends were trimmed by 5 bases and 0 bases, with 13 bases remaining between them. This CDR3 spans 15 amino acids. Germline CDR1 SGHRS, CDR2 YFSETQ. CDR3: CASRIAGTSTDTQYF. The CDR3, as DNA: TGCGCCAGCAGGATCGCGGGAACTAGCACAGATACGCAGTATTTT.

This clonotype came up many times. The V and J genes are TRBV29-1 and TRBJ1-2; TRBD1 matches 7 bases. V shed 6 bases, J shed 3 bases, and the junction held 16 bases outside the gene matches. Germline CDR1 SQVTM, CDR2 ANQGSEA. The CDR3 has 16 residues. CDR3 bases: TGCAGCGTCTCCCGGTGGGACAGCGATGATGACTATGGCTACACCTTC. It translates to CSVSRWDSDDDYGYTF.

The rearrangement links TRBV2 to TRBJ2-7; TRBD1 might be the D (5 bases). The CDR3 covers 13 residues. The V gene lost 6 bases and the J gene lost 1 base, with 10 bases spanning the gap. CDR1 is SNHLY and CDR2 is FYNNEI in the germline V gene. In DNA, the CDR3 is TGTGCCAGCAGAGATCAGGGATCCTACGAGCAGTACTTC. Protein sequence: CASRDQGSYEQYF.

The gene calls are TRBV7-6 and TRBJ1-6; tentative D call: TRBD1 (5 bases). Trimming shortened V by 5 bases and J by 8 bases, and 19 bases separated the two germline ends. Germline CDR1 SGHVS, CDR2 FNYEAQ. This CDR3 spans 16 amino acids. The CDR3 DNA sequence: TGTGCCAGCAGCCAAGCCGTAAGACAGCCTTATTCACCCCTCCACTTT. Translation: CASSQAVRQPYSPLHF.

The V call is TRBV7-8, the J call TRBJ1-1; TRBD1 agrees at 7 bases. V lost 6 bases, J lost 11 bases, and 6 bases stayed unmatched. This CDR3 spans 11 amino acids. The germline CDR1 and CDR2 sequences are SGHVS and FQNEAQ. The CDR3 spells CASSRGREAFF. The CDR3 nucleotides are TGTGCCAGCAGTAGGGGGCGCGAGGCTTTCTTT.

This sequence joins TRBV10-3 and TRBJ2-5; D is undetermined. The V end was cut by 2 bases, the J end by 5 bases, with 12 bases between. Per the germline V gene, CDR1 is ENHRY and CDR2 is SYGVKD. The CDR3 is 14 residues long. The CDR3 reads CAISEGVGSETQYF. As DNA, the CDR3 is TGTGCCATCAGTGAGGGGGTGGGGTCGGAGACCCAGTACTTC.

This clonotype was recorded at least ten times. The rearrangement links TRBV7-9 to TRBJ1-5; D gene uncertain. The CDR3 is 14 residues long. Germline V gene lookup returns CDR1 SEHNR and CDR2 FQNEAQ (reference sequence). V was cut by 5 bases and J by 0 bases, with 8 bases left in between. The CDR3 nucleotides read TGTGCCAGCAGCGATGGACGTAGCAATCAGCCCCAGCATTTT. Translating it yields CASSDGRSNQPQHF.

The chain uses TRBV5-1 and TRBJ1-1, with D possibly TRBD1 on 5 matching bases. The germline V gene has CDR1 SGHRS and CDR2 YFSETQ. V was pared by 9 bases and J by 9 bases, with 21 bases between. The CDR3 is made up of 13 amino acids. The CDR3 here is CATLIDSTGQAFF. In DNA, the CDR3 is TGCGCCACCTTAATCGACAGCACCGGTCAAGCTTTCTTT. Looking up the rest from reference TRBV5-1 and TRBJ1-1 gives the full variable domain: KAGVTQTPRYLIKTRGQQVTLSCSPISGHRSVSWYQQTPGQGLQFLFEYFSETQRNKGNFPGRFSGRQFSNSRSEMNVSTLELGDSALYLCATLIDSTGQAFFGQGTRLTVV.

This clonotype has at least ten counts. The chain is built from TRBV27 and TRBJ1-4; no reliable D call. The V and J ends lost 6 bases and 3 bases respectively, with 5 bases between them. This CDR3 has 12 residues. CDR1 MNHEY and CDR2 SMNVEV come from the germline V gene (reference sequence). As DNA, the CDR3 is TGTGCCAGCAGCCAGGCTAATGAAAAACTGTTTTTT. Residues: CASSQANEKLFF.

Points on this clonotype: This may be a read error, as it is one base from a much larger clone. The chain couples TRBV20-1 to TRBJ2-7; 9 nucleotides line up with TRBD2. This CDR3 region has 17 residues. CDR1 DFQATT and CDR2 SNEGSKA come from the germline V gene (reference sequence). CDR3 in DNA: TGCAATGCTGAAGAGCTGGTGTTAGCGGGAGCCAAATACGAGCAGTACTTC. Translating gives CNAEELVLAGAKYEQYF.

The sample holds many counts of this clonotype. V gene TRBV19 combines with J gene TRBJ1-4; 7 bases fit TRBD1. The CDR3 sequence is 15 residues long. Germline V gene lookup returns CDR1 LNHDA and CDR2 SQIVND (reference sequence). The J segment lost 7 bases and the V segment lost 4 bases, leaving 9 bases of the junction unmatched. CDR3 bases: TGTGCCAGTAGTACCCCAGGGGGACGGGGTGAAAAACTGTTTTTT. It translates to CASSTPGGRGEKLFF.